This TCR beta chain was identified in a study of beta chain features in type 1 diabetes. Looking at the study overall: Patients shared similar age, gender and cell yields with healthy donors. All samples combined gave around 98,000,000 sorted cells for examination.

Trimming cost V 1 base and J 3 bases, with 9 bases left between them. The CDR3 is 14 amino acids. The germline V gene has CDR1 MGHDK and CDR2 SYGVNS. The entirety of the isolated RNA underwent reverse transcription, so expressed TCRB transcripts were sequenced. Produced via immunoSEQ multiplex PCR; TCRdb's table is partial and in-frame only. Of about 340,000 clones in the sample, approximately 15% were seen once. Study-level points and caveats: A moderate, significant TCRB CDR3 shortening appeared in type 1 diabetes across four CD4+ subsets. In comparison with healthy donors, patients had naive, central memory and Treg TCRB repertoires that appeared more similar.

Note on this clone: The antigen is not known.

Purities over 98% were achieved in all sorted populations. This TCR derives from a woman aged 18-29 years with type 1 diabetes. What was sequenced was naive CD4+ T cells from blood. The gene calls are TRBV25-1 and TRBJ1-2, with a weak D call TRBD1 (6 bases). Here the CDR3 reads CASSEWAGDYGYTF. CDR3 DNA: TGTGCCAGCAGTGAATGGGCAGGGGACTATGGCTACACCTTC.